This entry lists 24 T cell receptor beta chains sequenced from one sample in a study of cytomegalovirus exposure and HLA in healthy donors. The PCR had 60 Vbeta and 13 Jbeta primers. Some clones are missing from TCRdb's copy, which holds only in-frame ones; the method was immunoSEQ multiplex PCR. The sample holds 90,000 to 140,000 clones; approximately 82% are singletons and the top ten take more than 8%. What was sequenced was PBMCs. Every receptor here comes from a man between 40 and 49 years old in good health and CMV-seropositive.

This clone was detected once. The chain carries TRBV28 and TRBJ1-3, with a weak D call TRBD1 (5 bases). Germline V gene data show CDR1 as MDHEN and CDR2 as SYDVKM. This CDR3 spans 16 amino acids. Between the trimmed V and J ends, which lost 0 bases and 4 bases, there was a span of 13 bases. CDR3 sequence: CASSLWGGVEGNTIYF. CDR3 bases: TGTGCCAGCAGTTTATGGGGGGGTGTTGAGGGAAACACCATATATTTT.

This clone was recorded a few times. The chain is built from TRBV27 and TRBJ1-5, with 9 bases aligning to TRBD1. Germline V lookup: CDR1 MNHEY, CDR2 SMNVEV (reference sequence). The CDR3 runs 14 residues. V gave up 6 bases and J gave up 2 bases; unmatched junction bases: 2. The CDR3 loop reads CASSWTGGNQPQHF. CDR3 nucleotides: TGTGCCAGCAGCTGGACAGGGGGCAATCAGCCCCAGCATTTT.

This chain uses TRBV5-4 with TRBJ2-2; TRBD2 matches 16 bases. This CDR3 comprises 18 residues. The junction had 6 bases not matched to a gene; V was cut back by 2 bases and J by 5 bases. CDR1 is SGHNT and CDR2 is YYREEE in the germline V gene (reference sequence). CDR3 nucleotides: TGTGCCAGCAGCTTTGGCGGGACTAGCGGGAGGGGAACCGGGGAGCTGTTTTTT. This encodes CASSFGGTSGRGTGELFF.

CDR3 DNA: TGTGCCAGCAGCGTGTCTGCGGGGGTAATTGCTGAGCAGTTCTTC. This translates into CASSVSAGVIAEQFF. V gene TRBV9 combines with J gene TRBJ2-1, with 7 bases matching TRBD2. The length of the CDR3 is 15 residues. Trimming took 2 bases from V and 9 from J; bases not matched to a gene: 11. Germline-derived CDR1 and CDR2 are SGDLS and YYNGEE.

This clone showed up just once. The chain has TRBV30 and TRBJ2-4; possibly TRBD1 for D (6 bases). Trimming pared 3 bases from V and 13 bases from J, leaving 19 bases between. The CDR3 consists of 13 residues. Germline-derived CDR1 and CDR2 are GTSNPN and SVGIG (reference sequence). The CDR3 sequence: CAWSPQGSGAQYF. As DNA, the CDR3 is TGTGCCTGGAGCCCCCAGGGGAGTGGGGCCCAGTACTTC. The entire variable domain, with the rest obtained from reference TRBV30 and TRBJ2-4, is as follows: SQTIHQWPATLVQPVGSPLSLECTVEGTSNPNLYWYRQAAGRGLQLLFYSVGIGQISSEVPQNLSASRPQDRQFILSSKKLLLSDSGFYLCAWSPQGSGAQYFGAGTRLSVL.

V usage is TRBV2 and J usage is TRBJ2-1, with TRBD2 identical over 12 bases. V dropped 5 bases and J dropped 10; count of bases not matched to a gene: 9. The CDR3 is 15 amino acids. Germline-derived CDR1 and CDR2 are SNHLY and FYNNEI. CDR3 nucleotides: TGTGCCAGCAGTAATCTAGCGGGGGGGATTGGGGAGCAGTTCTTC. Translation gives CASSNLAGGIGEQFF.

The chain uses TRBV28 and TRBJ1-5; 8 nucleotides match TRBD1. The ends lost 6 bases at V and 9 bases at J; junction bases unmatched: 13. Germline-derived CDR1 and CDR2 are MDHEN and SYDVKM. The CDR3 consists of 15 residues. The DNA for the CDR3 is TGTGCCAGCAGCCTCCATATACAGGGGGTAGGGCCCCAGCATTTT. Translating it yields CASSLHIQGVGPQHF.

This sequence joins TRBV27 and TRBJ2-1; 9 nucleotides match TRBD2. Germline CDR1 is MNHEY and CDR2 is SMNVEV (reference sequence). This CDR3 is built from 15 residues. V shed 6 bases, J shed 4 bases, and the junction held 7 bases outside the gene matches. CDR3: CASSPGTSLYNEQFF. DNA for the CDR3: TGTGCCAGCAGCCCCGGGACTAGCCTTTACAATGAGCAGTTCTTC.

V usage is TRBV10-3 and J usage is TRBJ2-5; tentatively, D is TRBD1 (5 bases). Trimming removed 6 bases from V and 5 bases from J, with 16 bases in between. The germline V gene encodes CDR1 ENHRY and CDR2 SYGVKD. CDR3 length equals 14 residues. This chain's CDR3 is CAISTERGWETQYF. Written as DNA, the CDR3 is TGTGCCATCAGCACAGAAAGGGGCTGGGAGACCCAGTACTTC.

The sample holds one count of this clone. Being one base from a much bigger clone, this may be a read error. This sequence joins TRBV4-3 and TRBJ1-2; D ambiguous. With 5 bases removed from V and 4 bases from J, the gap between germline ends came to 14 bases. The CDR3 runs 14 residues. Germline CDR1 is LGHNA and CDR2 is YSLEER. The CDR3 spells CASSKAAAAYGYTF. CDR3 sequence (DNA): TGCGCCAGCAGCAAAGCCGCAGCGGCCTATGGCTACACCTTC.

CDR3 bases: TGCGCCAGCAGATCGGGGGGGCCCTATAGCAATCAGCCCCAGCATTTT. This encodes CASRSGGPYSNQPQHF. The chain employs TRBV10-2 and TRBJ1-5, with D maybe TRBD1 (6 bases). Germline V gene lookup returns CDR1 WSHSY and CDR2 SAAADI. V lost 6 bases to trimming and J lost 0 bases, with 15 bases between them. The CDR3 extends over 16 amino acids.

This clone has only a few counts. V is TRBV4-2 and J is TRBJ1-3; D call uncertain. The length of the CDR3 is 15 residues. Trimming removed 2 bases from V and 4 bases from J, with 12 bases in between. Germline loops: CDR1 LGHNA, CDR2 YNFKEQ. CDR3 sequence: CASSQREGGGNTIYF. The CDR3 DNA reads TGTGCCAGCAGCCAAAGGGAAGGAGGGGGAAACACCATATATTTT.

V gene TRBV6-5 combines with J gene TRBJ1-1, with unresolved D. Deletions cut 6 bases from V and 3 bases from J, with 11 bases between. Germline lookup yields CDR1 MNHEY and CDR2 SVGAGI. There are 13 residues in the CDR3. The CDR3 protein is CASSSTGYTEAFF. DNA of the CDR3: TGTGCCAGCAGCTCGACGGGGTACACTGAAGCTTTCTTT.

This sequence joins TRBV9 and TRBJ2-3, with 11 bases aligning to TRBD1. CDR3 size: 18 residues. Germline assignment: CDR1 SGDLS and CDR2 YYNGEE. The junction had 10 bases not matched to a gene; V was cut back by 4 bases and J by 0 bases. CDR3 DNA: TGTGCCAGCAGCCCCCGGGACAGGGGGTACCTTAGCACAGATACGCAGTATTTT. Encoded protein: CASSPRDRGYLSTDTQYF.

The J gene is TRBJ2-2, the V gene TRBV13; weak D call: TRBD2 (6 bases). V was cut by 5 bases and J by 6 bases, with 16 bases left in between. CDR1 and CDR2 from the germline V gene are PRHDT and FYEKMQ (reference sequence). CDR3 length equals 15 residues. The CDR3 DNA sequence: TGTGCCAGCAGCGGCGGGACTTTTCTTCCCGGGGAGCTGTTTTTT. Translating it yields CASSGGTFLPGELFF.

This chain uses TRBV28 with TRBJ2-3; TRBD2 matches at 10 bases. Germline values: CDR1 MDHEN, CDR2 SYDVKM. V shed 6 bases, J shed 2 bases, and the junction held 5 bases outside the gene matches. The CDR3 is made up of 15 amino acids. CDR3 protein: CASRLAGGPTDTQYF. Here the CDR3 DNA reads TGTGCCAGCAGGTTAGCGGGGGGCCCCACAGATACGCAGTATTTT.

The rearrangement joins TRBV27 to TRBJ2-2, with D tentatively TRBD1 (6 bases). Trimming pared 6 bases from V and 0 bases from J, leaving 8 bases between. This CDR3 comprises 14 residues. The V gene's germline CDR1 is MNHEY and CDR2 SMNVEV (reference sequence). CDR3 coding DNA: TGTGCCAGCAGCGAGGGGGCGAACACCGGGGAGCTGTTTTTT. Its translation: CASSEGANTGELFF.

A word on this clone: This CDR3 is missing its conserved last phenylalanine or tryptophan, likely due to a read error. This chain joins TRBV2 and TRBJ2-6, with TRBD1 matching 7 bases. From germline, CDR1 is SNHLY and CDR2 FYNNEI. CDR3 size: 14 residues. With 6 bases clipped from V and 1 base from J, the junction kept 0 bases outside the gene matches. CDR3 amino acids: CASRDRSGANVLTS. CDR3 sequence (DNA): TGTGCCAGCAGGGACAGGTCTGGGGCCAACGTCCTGACTTCC.

V and J are TRBV19 and TRBJ2-1; 9 bases line up with TRBD2. Per the germline V gene, CDR1 is LNHDA and CDR2 is SQIVND (reference sequence). The V segment lost 5 bases and the J segment 0 bases; nucleotides outside the gene matches: 11. The CDR3 has 18 residues. Written as DNA, the CDR3 is TGTGCCAGTAGTCGGCTAGCGGGATTGTCGGGCTCCTACAATGAGCAGTTCTTC. Its protein product is CASSRLAGLSGSYNEQFF.

The J gene is TRBJ2-3, the V gene TRBV7-2, with TRBD2 matching 16 bases. The length of the CDR3 is 17 residues. Germline V lookup: CDR1 SGHTA, CDR2 FQGNSA. V shed 6 bases, J shed 5 bases, and the junction held 8 bases outside the gene matches. The CDR3 DNA reads as TGTGCCAGCAGTCCGGGGACTAGCGGGGGGGCCATAGATACGCAGTATTTT. Protein sequence: CASSPGTSGGAIDTQYF. Based on the CDR3 plus reference TRBV7-2 and TRBJ2-3, the full variable domain is GAGVSQSPSNKVTEKGKDVELRCDPISGHTALYWYRQSLGQGLEFLIYFQGNSAPDKSGLPSDRFSAERTGGSVSTLTIQRTQQEDSAVYLCASSPGTSGGAIDTQYFGPGTRLTVL.

This clone was observed once. This chain joins TRBV28 and TRBJ2-7; the match to TRBD2 covers 7 bases. V was pared by 8 bases and J by 4 bases, with 5 bases of the junction left unmatched. This CDR3 is 12 amino acids long. Per the germline V gene, CDR1 is MDHEN and CDR2 is SYDVKM. The CDR3 here is CASAGRLYEQYF. For the CDR3, the DNA is TGTGCCAGCGCCGGGAGGCTTTACGAGCAGTACTTC.

The chain has TRBV30 and TRBJ1-6, with a tentative D call TRBD1 (6 bases). V was clipped by 1 base and J by 10 bases, with 20 bases between them. This CDR3 region has 16 residues. Germline loops: CDR1 GTSNPN, CDR2 SVGIG (reference sequence). CDR3 nucleotide sequence: TGTGCCTGGAGTGATTATCGGTGGGGGCAGCGGTCACCCCTCCACTTT. It is translated as CAWSDYRWGQRSPLHF.

J is TRBJ2-1 and V is TRBV6-4; a possible D gene is TRBD1 (6 bases). Between the trimmed V and J ends, which lost 8 bases and 7 bases, there was a span of 21 bases. The CDR3 is made up of 15 amino acids. CDR1 is MRHNA and CDR2 is SNTAGT in the germline V gene. In nucleotides, the CDR3 is TGTGCCAGCGCAACCGCAAATAGGGGACAAAATGAGCAGTTCTTC. Residues: CASATANRGQNEQFF.

The J gene is TRBJ2-2, the V gene TRBV30; the match to TRBD1 covers 7 bases. The V and J ends lost 2 bases and 4 bases, in that order; junction bases with no gene match: 4. The germline gives CDR1 GTSNPN, CDR2 SVGIG (reference sequence). The length of the CDR3 is 14 residues. CDR3 bases: TGTGCCTGGAGTCTGAACAGGGGCACCGGGGAGCTGTTTTTT. It translates to CAWSLNRGTGELFF.